The T cell receptor (beta chain) under discussion was sequenced for a study of T-cell memory formation after mild COVID-19 (dated by TCRdb to 2020 to 2022). Turning to the overall study: TCR sequence clusters from the two donors were found to be largely donor specific. Two young, previously healthy adult volunteers, one female and one male, were included in the cohort. In a couple of donors, T-cell clones that expanded and contracted after mild COVID-19 were tracked by sequencing TCRalpha and TCRbeta repertoires over time. General findings and caveats noted by the study authors: SARS-CoV-2 specificity of the second-wave clones peaking on day 37 was not confirmed. The study covered only two mild cases, and larger cohorts including severe cases with pre-infection samples were considered necessary. Contracting CD4+ clones appeared mostly in the CM and EM memory subsets, whereas CD8+ clones were enriched in EMRA. Some responding clones were found in pre-infection memory, which suggests that pre-existing cross-reactive memory T cells took part in the SARS-CoV-2 response. Clones contracting from day 15 to 85 had balanced CD4/CD8 phenotypes, while a second wave expanding from day 15 to 37 was biased towards CD4+.

Comment on this clonotype: Its binding antigen is unknown. One base away there is no much larger clone; base qualities are not given.

Inclusive of the bounding cysteine and phenylalanine, the CDR3 is 14 residues long. Of all the DNA, just the CDR3 is kept, 42 bases in frame from base 1. The junction shows trimming of 8 bases on V and 6 bases on J, and the gene matches do not reach 9 bases of it. PBMCs were isolated by Ficoll-Paque density gradient centrifugation. For sequencing, an Illumina NovaSeq 6000 was employed. cDNA libraries for TCRalpha and TCRbeta were prepared by 5'RACE using constant-segment primers, with sample barcodes and unique molecular identifiers added. Trizol reagent was used to extract RNA from every sample. Amplification of the libraries took two PCR steps, and the second step added a second sample barcode plus Illumina TruSeq adapters. Sequencing of the libraries was done on an Illumina NovaSeq, producing 2 x 150 bp paired-end reads. The original pipeline was this. Reads were demultiplexed and collapsed into UMI-guided consensus sequences with migec v1.2.7. Using mixcr v2.1.11, the UMI consensuses were aligned to TRA and TRB V and J templates and assembled into clonotypes. A clonotype was counted as expanded or contracted only when both edgeR and NoisET called the clonotype significant, with the noise models trained on biological replicates. For edgeR calls, the thresholds were a false discovery rate-adjusted p below 0.01 and a log2 fold-change of 1. As an exploratory analysis of dynamics, PCA with hierarchical clustering was applied to max-normalized trajectories of the 1000 most abundant clonotypes. Separately sequenced CD4+ and CD8+ repertoires were used to assign a CD4 or CD8 phenotype to each responding clone. TCRdb trimmed public reads at Q25 via fastp, called clones via MiXCR and kept in-frame beta chains. Each record represents a unique CDR3 protein, reported with the most common genes and DNA among its rows. The V and J calls and clone size come from TCRdb's table, not from the authors' own analysis. The sample table contains tens of thousands of distinct CDR3 sequences; only one count was recorded for around 20% of them. The biggest ten clones account for 1.5% to 1.9% of the sample.

This chain is built from TRBV12-3 or TRBV12-4 and TRBJ2-1, with 8 middle bases fitting TRBD2. The receptor comes from an adult who had mild COVID-19 (a few samples of this study predate the infection). The sample titles of this study are shuffled in the database, so cell type and time point are left out. The sample taken for sequencing was PBMCs or a T cell subset sorted from them (not recorded which). The nucleotide sequence reads as follows: TGTGCCAGCCTAGGGACCGGGGGGGTCAATGAGCAGTTCTTC. It is translated as CASLGTGGVNEQFF.